The T cell receptor beta chain described here comes from a study of blood T cell repertoires in COVID-19 (dated by TCRdb to about 2020). At the level of the whole study: Samples from collaborators originated in the United States, Italy and Spain and spanned both the acute and convalescent phases of COVID-19. The material from the prospective study consisted of cDNA or gDNA derived from T cells, B-cell-depleted T cells, or PBMCs. Subjects who had been exposed to COVID-19, were actively infected with it, or had recovered from it provided the deeply sampled blood TCRbeta repertoires that made up the dataset. The repertoires were made available in a free public database intended to serve as a resource for research on the immune response to SARS-CoV-2. The samples were drawn from two sources: the first 160 participants of the ongoing ImmuneRACE study, and fewer than 1,500 subjects contributed by 6 global collaborators. A de-identified subject ID, COVID-19 status, age in years and sex were almost always included in the sample metadata. Where HLA class I and class II types were available, the types were taken from metadata supplied by the sample provider, not from assay-based typing. Here is what the overall study found, with its caveats: The amount of clinical and demographic metadata varied by source and participant and was provided uncurated.

The CDR3 starts with the cysteine, ends with the phenylalanine, and has 15 residues. The entry retains the CDR3 DNA only, 45 bases that are in frame from base 1. CDR1 KGHSH and CDR2 LQKENI were looked up in the germline V gene. V drops 2 bases and J drops 5 bases, leaving 15 bases in between. As concerns this clone: Its antigen is not yet known. Per-base quality was not reported, and no clone a single base away is much larger than it.

TCRbeta CDR3 regions were amplified from genomic DNA using the immunoSEQ Assay, a bias-controlled multiplex PCR. In the paper's pipeline: Nucleated cell counts per sample were estimated from amplification of reference gene primers within the assay. Sequence reads were collapsed and filtered to measure the absolute abundance of every unique TCRbeta CDR3 rearrangement. For each sample, productive Simpson clonality was calculated as the square root of Simpson's diversity index over productive rearrangements. As stored in TCRdb, this immuneACCESS dataset retains in-frame rearrangements with V and J assigned. A fraction of the clones does not appear; measured against another copy, unresolved V genes explain less than half of the discrepancy, and the remainder lacks a known reason. V and J calls and clone size are copied from that table; D and trimming were computed from the DNA. Recorded for this sample are 97,000 or so clones; approximately 84% of them occurred a single time. Under 11% of the sample is in the top ten clones.

The collaborating institutions used their own protocols to collect whole blood in K2EDTA tubes. For TCRbeta analysis, collaborators shipped samples in one of three forms: frozen whole blood, isolated PBMCs, or DNA extracted from either of those sample types. The rearrangement combines TRBV18 with TRBJ2-5; TRBD2 could be the D gene, as 5 bases match. Material for sequencing was peripheral blood. The clonotype originates from a man in his 70s with acute or convalescent COVID-19. The sequenced DNA: TGTGCCAGCTCACCAATCGTATCCTCGGGGGAGACCCAGTACTTC. Its translation is CASSPIVSSGETQYF. With the rest looked up from the reference TRBV18 and TRBJ2-5 genes rather than sequenced, the full variable domain is NAGVMQNPRHLVRRRGQEARLRCSPMKGHSHVYWYRQLPEEGLKFMVYLQKENIIDESGMPKERFSAEFPKEGPSILRIQQVVRGDSAAYFCASSPIVSSGETQYFGPGTRLLVL.